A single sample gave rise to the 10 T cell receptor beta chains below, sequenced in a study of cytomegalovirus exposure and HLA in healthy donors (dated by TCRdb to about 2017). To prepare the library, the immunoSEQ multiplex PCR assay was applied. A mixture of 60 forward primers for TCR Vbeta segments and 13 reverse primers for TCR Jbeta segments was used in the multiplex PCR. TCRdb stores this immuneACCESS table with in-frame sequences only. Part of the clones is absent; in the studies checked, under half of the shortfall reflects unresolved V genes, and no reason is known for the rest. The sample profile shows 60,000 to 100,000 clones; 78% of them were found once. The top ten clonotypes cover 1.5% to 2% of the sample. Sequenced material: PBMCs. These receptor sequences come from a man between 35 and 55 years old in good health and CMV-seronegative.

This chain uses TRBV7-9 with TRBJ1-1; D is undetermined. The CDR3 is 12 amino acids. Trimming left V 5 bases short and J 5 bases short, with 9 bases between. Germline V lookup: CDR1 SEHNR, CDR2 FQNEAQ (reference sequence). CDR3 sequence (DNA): TGTGCCAGCAGCCGCTCTAGAACTGAAGCTTTCTTT. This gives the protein CASSRSRTEAFF.

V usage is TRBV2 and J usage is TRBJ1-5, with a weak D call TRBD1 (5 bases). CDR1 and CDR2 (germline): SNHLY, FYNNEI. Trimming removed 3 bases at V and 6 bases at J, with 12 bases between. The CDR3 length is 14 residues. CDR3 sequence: CASSESLRGQPQHF. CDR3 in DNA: TGTGCCAGCAGTGAGTCACTAAGGGGTCAGCCCCAGCATTTT.

The CDR3: CASSSRQLAHEQFF. CDR3 nucleotides: TGTGCCAGCAGCTCCCGCCAACTAGCCCATGAGCAGTTCTTC. The rearrangement links TRBV7-8 to TRBJ2-1, with TRBD2 as a possible D gene (6 bases). V lost 4 bases to trimming and J lost 8 bases, with 15 bases between them. Germline CDR1 SGHVS, CDR2 FQNEAQ. The CDR3 is 14 amino acids.

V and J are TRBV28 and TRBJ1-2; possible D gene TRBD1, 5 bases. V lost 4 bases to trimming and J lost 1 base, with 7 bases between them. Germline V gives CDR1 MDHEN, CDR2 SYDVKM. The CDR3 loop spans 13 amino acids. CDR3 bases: TGTGCCAGCAGTTCGGGGGGTAACTATGGCTACACCTTC. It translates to CASSSGGNYGYTF.

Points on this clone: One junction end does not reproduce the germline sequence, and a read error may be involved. The CDR3 nucleotides read TGTGCTAGCAGCTTAGGGCTAGCGGGACCCAATTCCTACGAGCAGTACTTC. Its protein product is CASSLGLAGPNSYEQYF. The chain employs TRBV7-7 and TRBJ2-7; 9 nucleotides align to TRBD2. Germline V gene data show CDR1 as SSHAT and CDR2 as FNYEAQ (reference sequence). This CDR3 has 17 residues.

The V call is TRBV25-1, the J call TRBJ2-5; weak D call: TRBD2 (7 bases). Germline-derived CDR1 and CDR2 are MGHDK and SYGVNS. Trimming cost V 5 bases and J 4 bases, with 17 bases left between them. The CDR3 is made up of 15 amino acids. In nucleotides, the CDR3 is TGTGCCAGCAGTTTAGTTCTGGGAGGGGGAGAGACCCAGTACTTC. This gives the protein CASSLVLGGGETQYF.

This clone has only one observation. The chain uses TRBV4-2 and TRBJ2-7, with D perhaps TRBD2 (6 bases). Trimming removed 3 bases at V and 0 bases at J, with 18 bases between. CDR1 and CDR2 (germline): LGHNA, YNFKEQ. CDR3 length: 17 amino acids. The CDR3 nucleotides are TGTGCCAGCAGCCAGAACCCGGCTAGCGCCGACTCCTACGAGCAGTACTTC. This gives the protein CASSQNPASADSYEQYF.

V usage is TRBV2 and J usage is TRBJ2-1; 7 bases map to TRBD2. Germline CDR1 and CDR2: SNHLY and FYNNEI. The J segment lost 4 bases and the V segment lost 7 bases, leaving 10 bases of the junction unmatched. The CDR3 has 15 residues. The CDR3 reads CASNERGSTYNEQFF. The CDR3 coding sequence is TGTGCCAGCAACGAACGCGGGAGCACTTACAATGAGCAGTTCTTC.

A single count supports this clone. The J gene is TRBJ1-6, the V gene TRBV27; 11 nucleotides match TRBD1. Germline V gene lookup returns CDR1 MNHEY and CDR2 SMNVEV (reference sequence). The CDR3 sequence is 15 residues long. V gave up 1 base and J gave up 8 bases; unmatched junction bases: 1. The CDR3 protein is CASSLLGQGDSPLHF. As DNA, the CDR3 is TGTGCCAGCAGTTTATTGGGACAGGGGGATTCACCCCTCCACTTT.

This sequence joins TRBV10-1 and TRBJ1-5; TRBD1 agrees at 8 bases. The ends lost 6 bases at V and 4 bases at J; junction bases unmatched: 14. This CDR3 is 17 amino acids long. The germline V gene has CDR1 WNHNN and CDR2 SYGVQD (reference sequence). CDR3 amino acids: CASSESTNYRGNQPQHF. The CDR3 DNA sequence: TGCGCCAGCAGCGAAAGCACCAATTACAGGGGGAATCAGCCCCAGCATTTT.